The clone carrying this T cell receptor (beta chain) was counted only a few times. These data belong to a study of identical twins. TCRdb reprocessed the 5' RACE reads with MiXCR, giving one entry per CDR3 protein. The sample has 500,000 to 650,000 distinct CDR3 sequences; around 20% are singletons. These data also formed part of another study, on yellow fever vaccine responses in identical twins.

The sequence was collected from a woman younger than 35 in good health. The material sequenced was CD4+ T cells sorted from blood.

DNA of the CDR3: TGCGCCAGCAGCGACCGGGACAGGGGTGAGCAGTTCTTC. Protein sequence: CASSDRDRGEQFF. The chain carries TRBV5-1 and TRBJ2-1, with TRBD1 matching over 10 bases. Germline loops: CDR1 SGHRS, CDR2 YFSETQ. The CDR3 spans 13 residues. The ends lost 4 bases at V and 9 bases at J; junction bases unmatched: 4.